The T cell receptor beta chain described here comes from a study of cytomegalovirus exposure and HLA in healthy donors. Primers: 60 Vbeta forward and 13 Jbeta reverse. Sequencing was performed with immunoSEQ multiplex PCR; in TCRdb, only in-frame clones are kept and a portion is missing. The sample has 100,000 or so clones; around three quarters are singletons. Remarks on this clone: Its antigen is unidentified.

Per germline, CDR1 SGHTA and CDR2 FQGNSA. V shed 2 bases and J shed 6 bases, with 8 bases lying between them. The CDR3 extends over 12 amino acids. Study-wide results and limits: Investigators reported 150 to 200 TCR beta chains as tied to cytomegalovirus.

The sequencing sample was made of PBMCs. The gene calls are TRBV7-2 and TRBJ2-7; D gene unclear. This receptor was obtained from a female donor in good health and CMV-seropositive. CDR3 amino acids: CASSLPFLEQYF. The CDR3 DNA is TGTGCCAGCAGCTTACCGTTTCTCGAGCAGTACTTC.